Below are 24 T cell receptor beta chains sequenced from a single sample in a study of blood T cell repertoires in COVID-19. TCRdb's copy holds only in-frame clones and misses some; the assay was immunoSEQ multiplex PCR. The sample includes approximately 210,000 clones, roughly 81% of them seen just once. Sequenced input: peripheral blood. These TCRs come from a woman in her fifties or sixties with active or convalescent COVID-19.

This clone was counted a single time. The chain couples TRBV12-3 or TRBV12-4 to TRBJ1-1; D unclear. Trimming shortened V by 3 bases and J by 5 bases, and 7 bases separated the two germline ends. The CDR3 extends over 12 amino acids. CDR3 region: CASSFRLTEAFF. The CDR3 nucleotides read TGTGCCAGCAGTTTCAGGTTGACTGAAGCTTTCTTT.

This chain links TRBV4-2 with TRBJ2-3; 7 bases map to TRBD2. V was clipped by 0 bases and J by 3 bases; unmatched bases: 6. CDR3 length equals 16 residues. Germline-derived CDR1 and CDR2 are LGHNA and YNFKEQ. Written as DNA, the CDR3 is TGTGCCAGCAGCCAAGATGGGCCGGGAGGTACAGATACGCAGTATTTT. As protein: CASSQDGPGGTDTQYF.

As concerns this clone: Other DNA variants within this sample encode the same CDR3. The V gene is TRBV12-3 or TRBV12-4, the J gene TRBJ1-2; D may be TRBD1 (5 bases). The CDR3 has 13 amino acids. V was pared by 6 bases and J by 1 base, with 9 bases between. The CDR3 region is CASRPGNNYGYTF. The DNA of the CDR3 is TGTGCCAGCAGGCCAGGGAATAACTATGGCTACACCTTC.

V usage is TRBV6-1 and J usage is TRBJ2-1; no firm D call. The CDR3 totals 12 residues. V dropped 3 bases and J dropped 7 bases, with 7 bases sitting between them. Germline V gene lookup returns CDR1 MNHNS and CDR2 SASEGT. Here the CDR3 reads CASSDRWNEQFF. DNA of the CDR3: TGTGCCAGCAGTGACCGGTGGAATGAGCAGTTCTTC.

This rearrangement joins TRBV4-2 to TRBJ1-5; tentatively, D is TRBD1 (6 bases). V was clipped by 0 bases and J by 5 bases, with 23 bases between them. Germline-derived CDR1 and CDR2 are LGHNA and YNFKEQ. CDR3 length: 19 amino acids. CDR3 sequence (DNA): TGTGCCAGCAGCCAAGATTGGGGTGGGCTCAGGGGATCCCATCAGCCCCAGCATTTT. This codes for CASSQDWGGLRGSHQPQHF.

This rearrangement joins TRBV24-1 to TRBJ1-4, with 12 bases fitting TRBD1. This CDR3 is 18 amino acids long. The germline gives CDR1 KGHDR, CDR2 SFDVKD. Trimming cost V 4 bases and J 7 bases; bases outside gene matches: 12. This chain's CDR3 is CATSDSRGQGANGEKLFF. CDR3 nucleotides: TGTGCCACCAGTGACTCGAGGGGACAGGGGGCCAACGGTGAAAAACTGTTTTTT.

The genes are TRBV29-1 and TRBJ1-1; tentatively, D is TRBD1 (5 bases). This CDR3 is built from 11 residues. Germline V CDR1 and CDR2: SQVTM, ANQGSEA. With 5 bases removed from V and 10 bases from J, the gap between germline ends came to 14 bases. The CDR3 here is CSVFGGRGAFF. CDR3 nucleotides: TGCAGCGTTTTCGGGGGTAGGGGAGCTTTCTTT.

The rearrangement uses TRBV5-1 and TRBJ2-2, with D hard to call. Germline V gene data show CDR1 as SGHRS and CDR2 as YFSETQ. The CDR3 extends over 14 amino acids. V was pared by 3 bases and J by 2 bases, with 8 bases between. In DNA form, the CDR3 reads TGCGCCAGCAGCTACCTGACAAACACCGGGGAGCTGTTTTTT. Its protein is CASSYLTNTGELFF.

The gene calls are TRBV11-2 and TRBJ2-5; 7 bases are shared with TRBD1. CDR3 length: 13 amino acids. The ends lost 5 bases at V and 4 bases at J; junction bases unmatched: 4. Germline V gene data show CDR1 as SGHAT and CDR2 as FQNNGV. The CDR3 bases are TGTGCCAGCAGCAGCGACAGGGCAGAGACCCAGTACTTC. Its translation: CASSSDRAETQYF.

This sequence joins TRBV4-1 and TRBJ2-4; TRBD2 aligns across 8 bases. The germline V gene encodes CDR1 MGHRA and CDR2 YSYEKL. This CDR3 is 15 amino acids long. Trimming took 4 bases from V and 0 from J; bases not matched to a gene: 2. CDR3 in DNA: TGCGCCAGCAGCCCGGGGGGGATAGCCAAAAACATTCAGTACTTC. It codes for CASSPGGIAKNIQYF.

The J gene is TRBJ2-7, the V gene TRBV7-2; 8 positions match TRBD1. The V gene end was trimmed by 4 bases and the J gene end by 3 bases; junction bases not matched to a gene: 5. In germline, CDR1 is SGHTA, CDR2 FQGNSA. The CDR3 is made up of 14 amino acids. CDR3 in amino acids: CASSSRQGSYEQYF. The CDR3 DNA sequence: TGTGCCAGCAGCTCTAGACAGGGGAGCTACGAGCAGTACTTC.

CDR3 DNA: TGCAGCGCCGTGGGCAGAACCTACGAGCAGTACTTC. Translation: CSAVGRTYEQYF. The chain joins TRBV29-1 to TRBJ2-7, with D hard to call. Looked up from germline, CDR1 is SQVTM and CDR2 is ANQGSEA. V was clipped by 7 bases and J by 2 bases, with 12 bases between them. This CDR3 has 12 amino acids.

The V gene is TRBV7-9, the J gene TRBJ1-1; TRBD1 aligns across 10 bases. The trim removed 6 bases at V and 6 bases at J, leaving 7 bases unmatched. The germline V gene has CDR1 SEHNR and CDR2 FQNEAQ (reference sequence). The CDR3 has 14 residues. The CDR3 reads CASSSDRGPPEAFF. CDR3 DNA sequence: TGTGCCAGCAGTTCTGACAGGGGGCCTCCTGAAGCTTTCTTT.

J is TRBJ2-7 and V is TRBV5-4; 7 positions agree with TRBD1. Germline V gene data show CDR1 as SGHNT and CDR2 as YYREEE (reference sequence). The V gene end was trimmed by 3 bases and the J gene end by 3 bases; junction bases not matched to a gene: 6. The CDR3 runs to 14 residues. The CDR3 nucleotides are TGTGCCAGCAGCTCAAGGGGGCAGGGCTACGAGCAGTACTTC. Its protein is CASSSRGQGYEQYF.

V gene TRBV5-6 combines with J gene TRBJ1-1; 8 bases are a match to TRBD1. With V trimmed by 4 bases and J by 4 bases, 3 bases remained unmatched. This CDR3 region has 13 residues. Germline V lookup: CDR1 SGHDT, CDR2 YYEEEE. This CDR3 is CASSGDRGTEAFF. CDR3 sequence (DNA): TGTGCCAGCAGCGGCGACAGGGGCACTGAAGCTTTCTTT.

V is TRBV13 and J is TRBJ2-6; 8 bases match TRBD1. In germline, CDR1 is PRHDT, CDR2 FYEKMQ (reference sequence). V gave up 5 bases and J gave up 1 base; unmatched junction bases: 7. The CDR3 length is 17 residues. The CDR3 loop is CASSLTGEVSGANVLTF. CDR3 DNA sequence: TGTGCCAGCAGCCTGACAGGGGAAGTGTCTGGGGCCAACGTCCTGACTTTC.

The chain links TRBV2 to TRBJ1-1; the match to TRBD1 covers 9 bases. From germline, CDR1 is SNHLY and CDR2 FYNNEI. The length of the CDR3 is 19 residues. Trimming at V came to 5 bases and at J to 3 bases, leaving 19 bases not matched to a gene. CDR3 loop: CASSYAMGQGHEADTEAFF. The CDR3 DNA reads as TGTGCCAGCAGTTATGCGATGGGACAGGGCCATGAAGCTGACACTGAAGCTTTCTTT.

For this clone: In the same sample, other DNA sequences code for this CDR3. The chain couples TRBV19 to TRBJ1-5; 9 bases align to TRBD1. The germline gives CDR1 LNHDA, CDR2 SQIVND (reference sequence). V shed 6 bases and J 5 bases; nucleotides not matched to a gene: 2. The CDR3 is made up of 13 amino acids. The CDR3 coding sequence is TGTGCCAGTAGCCGGGACAGGGATCAGCCCCAGCATTTT. This encodes CASSRDRDQPQHF.

The V gene is TRBV5-4, the J gene TRBJ2-5; 10 bases agree with TRBD1. The CDR3 spans 16 residues. J lost 1 base, V lost 5 bases, and 8 bases had no gene match. Germline V gene lookup returns CDR1 SGHNT and CDR2 YYREEE (reference sequence). CDR3: CASRWGTGVFQETQYF. CDR3 sequence (DNA): TGTGCCAGCAGGTGGGGGACAGGGGTATTCCAAGAGACCCAGTACTTC. Variable domain in full (rest from reference TRBV5-4 and TRBJ2-5): ETGVTQSPTHLIKTRGQQVTLRCSSQSGHNTVSWYQQALGQGPQFIFQYYREEENGRGNFPPRFSGLQFPNYSSELNVNALELDDSALYLCASRWGTGVFQETQYFGPGTRLLVL.

V usage is TRBV28 and J usage is TRBJ2-3; 9 bases are a match to TRBD1. This CDR3 has 17 amino acids. In germline, CDR1 is MDHEN, CDR2 SYDVKM. The V gene end was trimmed by 4 bases and the J gene end by 0 bases; junction bases not matched to a gene: 8. The CDR3 DNA sequence: TGTGCCAGCAGTTCCCCTAGGACAGGGGTTAGCACAGATACGCAGTATTTT. Protein sequence: CASSSPRTGVSTDTQYF.

The chain has TRBV11-2 and TRBJ2-5; D remains ambiguous. Germline V lookup: CDR1 SGHAT, CDR2 FQNNGV. The length of the CDR3 is 15 residues. The V end was cut by 1 base, the J end by 5 bases, with 14 bases between. The CDR3 DNA reads as TGTGCCAGCAGCTTAGGGAAACTGACTTTGGAGACCCAGTACTTC. Translation: CASSLGKLTLETQYF. Drawing the rest from reference TRBV11-2 and TRBJ2-5, the complete variable domain is EAGVAQSPRYKIIEKRQSVAFWCNPISGHATLYWYQQILGQGPKLLIQFQNNGVVDDSQLPKDRFSAERLKGVDSTLKIQPAKLEDSAVYLCASSLGKLTLETQYFGPGTRLLVL.

This clone was picked up a small number of times. The rearrangement joins TRBV2 to TRBJ2-1, with TRBD2 identical over 9 bases. Per the germline V gene, CDR1 is SNHLY and CDR2 is FYNNEI. V shed 2 bases, J shed 5 bases, and the junction held 1 base outside the gene matches. The CDR3 sequence is 14 residues long. CDR3 sequence: CASSELAGNNEQFF. CDR3 nucleotides: TGTGCCAGCAGTGAACTAGCGGGGAACAATGAGCAGTTCTTC. Complete variable domain (other parts from reference TRBV2 and TRBJ2-1): EPEVTQTPSHQVTQMGQEVILRCVPISNHLYFYWYRQILGQKVEFLVSFYNNEISEKSEIFDDQFSVERPDGSNFTLKIRSTKLEDSAMYFCASSELAGNNEQFFGPGTRLTVL.

CDR3 coding DNA: TGTGCCAGCAGCCAAGTTGGCGGCTACACCTTC. Its translation is CASSQVGGYTF. The chain combines TRBV14 with TRBJ1-2; D is unclear. Looked up from germline, CDR1 is SGHDN and CDR2 is FVKESK. The V and J ends lost 1 base and 8 bases respectively, with 5 bases between them. The CDR3 runs 11 residues.

This rearrangement joins TRBV29-1 to TRBJ1-1; D is possibly TRBD1 (6 bases). Germline-derived CDR1 and CDR2 are SQVTM and ANQGSEA. V was trimmed by 0 bases and J by 7 bases, leaving 15 bases between them. The CDR3 consists of 14 residues. CDR3 sequence: CSVEEGAGTNEAFF. CDR3 DNA sequence: TGCAGCGTTGAAGAGGGGGCCGGGACCAATGAAGCTTTCTTT.